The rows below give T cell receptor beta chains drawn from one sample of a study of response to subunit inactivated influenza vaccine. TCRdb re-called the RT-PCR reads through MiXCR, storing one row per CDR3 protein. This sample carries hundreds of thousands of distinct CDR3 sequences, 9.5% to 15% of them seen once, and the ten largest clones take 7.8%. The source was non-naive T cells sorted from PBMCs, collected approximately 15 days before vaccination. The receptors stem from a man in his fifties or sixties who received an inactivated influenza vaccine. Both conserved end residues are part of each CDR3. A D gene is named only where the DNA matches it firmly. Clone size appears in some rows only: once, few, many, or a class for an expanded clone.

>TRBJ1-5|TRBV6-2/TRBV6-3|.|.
TGTGCCAGCAGGCTGACAGTTGGGGGCAATCAGCCCCAGCATTTT
CASRLTVGGNQPQHF
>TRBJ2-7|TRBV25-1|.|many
TGTGCCAGCAGTGAAACAGGCGCCTACGAGCAGTACTTC
CASSETGAYEQYF
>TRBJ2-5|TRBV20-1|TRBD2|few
TGCAGTGCTCTAGCGGGAGGAATATCTCTGAAGACCCAGTACTTC
CSALAGGISLKTQYF
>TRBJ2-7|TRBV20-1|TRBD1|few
TGCAGTGCACGGGGACAGAGCGACTACGAGCAGTACTTC
CSARGQSDYEQYF
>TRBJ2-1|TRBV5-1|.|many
TGCGCCAGCAGCCTTATGGACGGCCTTGAGCAGTTCTTC
CASSLMDGLEQFF
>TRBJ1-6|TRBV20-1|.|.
TGCAGTGCTAGAGCCTCAGGAGACTATAATTCACCCCTCCACTTT
CSARASGDYNSPLHF
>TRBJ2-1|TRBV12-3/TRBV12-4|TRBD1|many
TGTGCCAGCAGTTTCGAGGACAGGGGAGGGCATGAGCAGTTCTTC
CASSFEDRGGHEQFF
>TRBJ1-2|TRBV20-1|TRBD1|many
TGCAGTGCTGCCGGGACAGGGGACTTCTATGGCTACACCTTC
CSAAGTGDFYGYTF
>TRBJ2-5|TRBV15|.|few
TGTGCCACCAGCCCCAGGGTACGGGAGACCCAGTACTTC
CATSPRVRETQYF
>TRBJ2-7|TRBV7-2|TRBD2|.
TGTGCCAGCAGCTGGACGGGACTAGCGGGAGTCGAGCAGTACTTC
CASSWTGLAGVEQYF
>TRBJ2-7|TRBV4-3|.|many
TGCGCCAGCAGCCAAGAATCGGCCCGGTCCTACGAGCAGTACTTC
CASSQESARSYEQYF
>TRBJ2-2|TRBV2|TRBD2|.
TGTGCCAGCAGTGAAAACGGGGGGATCGGGGAGCTGTTTTTT
CASSENGGIGELFF
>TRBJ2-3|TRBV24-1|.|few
TGTGCCACCAGTGTCGGGGGGCGTAGCACAGATACGCAGTATTTT
CATSVGGRSTDTQYF
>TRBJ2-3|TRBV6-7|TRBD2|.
TGTGCTAGACACGAGGGACTACATACACTCACAGATACGCAGTATTTT
CARHEGLHTLTDTQYF